This is a list of T cell receptor beta chains from one sample in a study of blood T cell repertoires in COVID-19. The repertoire was sequenced with immunoSEQ multiplex PCR; TCRdb's copy has only in-frame clones and lacks some. The table has around 37,000 clones, around 90% seen once. The sequenced sample consisted of peripheral blood. These receptors all stem from a man aged 50 to 59 with active or convalescent COVID-19. Both conserved end residues are trimmed from each CDR3.

>TRBV18|TRBJ2-2
ASSPGAGGPVTGELF
>TRBV29-1|TRBJ2-2
SVAGTSRSGTGELF
>TRBV10-3|TRBJ1-2
AISDLGGGPFGYT
>TRBV3-1/TRBV3-2|TRBJ1-1
ASSQDIAGEAF
>TRBV19|TRBJ1-5
ASSIGAWSNQPQH
>TRBV2|TRBJ1-5
ASSEGWTGNQPQH
>TRBV11-2|TRBJ1-6
ASRLPFREGLDSPLH
>TRBV7-9|TRBJ2-5
ASSFFTGGQETQY
>TRBV27|TRBJ1-6
ASSFQDRPNSPLH
>TRBV9|TRBJ2-1
ASSVTGQGYNEQF
>TRBV19|TRBJ1-5
ASSPTPPQGGNQPQH
>TRBV7-2|TRBJ2-1
ASSLWRADNEQF
>TRBV19|TRBJ2-1
ASSIFAGTYNEQF
>TRBV6-5|TRBJ1-6
ASSYSRTRPLH
>TRBV28|TRBJ1-1
ASIDRGHTEAF
>TRBV2|TRBJ1-5
ASRKGQDNQPQH
>TRBV19|TRBJ2-7
ASSASISYEQY
>TRBV9|TRBJ1-4
ASSVEEGQGEKLF
>TRBV28|TRBJ2-4
ASSFSPKLAKNIQY
>TRBV5-6|TRBJ2-3
ASSFGLGGTDTQY
>TRBV5-8|TRBJ2-7
ASSSLPGLARTIAYEQY
>TRBV15|TRBJ2-5
ATSSGLAGSRETQY
>TRBV27|TRBJ1-1
ASVRVEAF
>TRBV6-1|TRBJ1-6
ASSEAGTGGSPLH
>TRBV27|TRBJ2-7
ASSLKPGGYEQY
>TRBV4-2|TRBJ2-2
ASSQDLRENTGELF
>TRBV5-5|TRBJ1-5
ASSLDSDSYQPQH
>TRBV7-9|TRBJ1-5
ASSRGGGSQPQH
>TRBV5-4|TRBJ2-1
ASSSTSGTYNEQF
>TRBV7-2|TRBJ2-1
ASSLDRYNEQF
>TRBV23-1|TRBJ2-6
ASPDRPGTSGRGANVLT
>TRBV25-1|TRBJ1-1
ASSWSGTEAF
>TRBV5-4|TRBJ2-7
ASSIGTGYIYEQY
>TRBV2|TRBJ2-7
ASTRGGTRSYEQY
>TRBV7-8|TRBJ2-1
ASSTLAGVYNEQF
>TRBV5-1|TRBJ2-6
ASSRTGTWGANVLT
>TRBV15|TRBJ1-2
ATSSTGSHGYT
>TRBV7-7|TRBJ2-1
ASSLGRTQGNSYNEQF
>TRBV19|TRBJ2-2
ASRLGQGRTGELF
>TRBV28|TRBJ1-1
ASSLAGAVDTEAF
>TRBV28|TRBJ1-6
ASHPTGTYSPLH
>TRBV5-1|TRBJ1-1
ASSLGAGANTEAF
>TRBV5-1|TRBJ2-7
ASSFGGASGEQY
>TRBV6-5|TRBJ2-1
ASSSLASAYNEQF
>TRBV28|TRBJ2-7
AIHSGTEFTYEQY
>TRBV18|TRBJ2-5
ASSPLGRGETQY